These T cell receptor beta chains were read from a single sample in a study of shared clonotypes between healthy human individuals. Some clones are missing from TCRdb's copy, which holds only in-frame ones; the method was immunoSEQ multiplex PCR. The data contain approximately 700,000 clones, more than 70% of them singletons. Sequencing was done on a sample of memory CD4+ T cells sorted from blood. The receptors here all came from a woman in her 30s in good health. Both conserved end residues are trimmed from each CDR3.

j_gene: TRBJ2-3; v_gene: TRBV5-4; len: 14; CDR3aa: ASSLRLAGGTDTQY
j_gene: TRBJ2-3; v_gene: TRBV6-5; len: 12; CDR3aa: ASSYLANTDTQY
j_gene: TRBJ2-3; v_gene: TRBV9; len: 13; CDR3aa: ASSVGAGVADTQY
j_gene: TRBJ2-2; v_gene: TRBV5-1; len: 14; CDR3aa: ASSTGLAGGTGELF
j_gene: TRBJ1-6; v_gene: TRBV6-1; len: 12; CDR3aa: ASSRTGYNSPLH
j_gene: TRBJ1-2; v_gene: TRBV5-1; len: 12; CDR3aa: ASSTKQGHYGYT
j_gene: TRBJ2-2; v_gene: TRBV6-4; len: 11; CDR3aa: ASSGAGTGELF
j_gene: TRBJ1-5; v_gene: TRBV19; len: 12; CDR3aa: ASSIGQSNQPQH
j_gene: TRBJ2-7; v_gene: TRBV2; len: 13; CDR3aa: ASRDKGTGSYEQY
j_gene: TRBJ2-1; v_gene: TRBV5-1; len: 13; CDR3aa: ASSQGTGMWGEQF
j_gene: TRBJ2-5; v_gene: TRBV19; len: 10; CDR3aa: ASSGGGETQY
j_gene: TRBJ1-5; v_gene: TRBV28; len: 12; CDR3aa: ASSSPQGYQPQH
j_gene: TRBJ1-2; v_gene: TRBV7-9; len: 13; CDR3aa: ASSLEVERGYGYT
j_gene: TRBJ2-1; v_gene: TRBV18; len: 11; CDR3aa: ASSPQRLDEQF
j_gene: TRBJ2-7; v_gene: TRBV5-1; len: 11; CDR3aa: ASSLGDIYEQY
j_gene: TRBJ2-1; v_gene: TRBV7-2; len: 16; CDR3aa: ASSPVAGATGGNNEQF
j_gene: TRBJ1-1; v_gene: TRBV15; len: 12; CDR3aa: ATSRDTMNTEAF
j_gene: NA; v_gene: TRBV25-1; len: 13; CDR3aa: ASSRVGQGTYEQY
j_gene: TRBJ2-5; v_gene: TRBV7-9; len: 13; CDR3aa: ASSPLAGAEETQY
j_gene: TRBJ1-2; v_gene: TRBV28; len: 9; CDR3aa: ASSSARGYT
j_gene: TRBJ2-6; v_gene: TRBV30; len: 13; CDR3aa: AWSGTDVWANVLT
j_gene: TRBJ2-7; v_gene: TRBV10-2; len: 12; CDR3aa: ASSERSTASGSY
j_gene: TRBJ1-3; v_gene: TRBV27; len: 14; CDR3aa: ASSPIQGGTGNTIY
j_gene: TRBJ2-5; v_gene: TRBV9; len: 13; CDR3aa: ASSTGLSVGETQY
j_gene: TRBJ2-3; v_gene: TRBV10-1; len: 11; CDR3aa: ASSSGRGDTQY
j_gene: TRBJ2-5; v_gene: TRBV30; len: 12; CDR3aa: AWSVGGSQETQY
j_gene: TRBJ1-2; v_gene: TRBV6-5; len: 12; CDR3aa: ASSYTLDRDGYT
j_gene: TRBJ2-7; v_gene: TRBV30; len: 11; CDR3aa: AWSKTPGGEQY